This TCR beta chain is from a study of control samples from healthy donors and cancer patients. V was shortened by 2 bases and J by 1 base, with 12 bases between the two germline ends. The CDR3 has 15 residues. In germline, CDR1 is SGHRS, CDR2 YFSETQ. Sequenced by immunoSEQ multiplex PCR; TCRdb stores in-frame clones only, minus some. The sample lists 150,000 or so clones; about 90% were seen once. The sample taken for sequencing was blood. The chain employs TRBV5-1 and TRBJ1-1, with a tentative D call TRBD1 (6 bases). The sequence was obtained from a man younger than 35 in good health. The CDR3 here is CASSFSGTRNTEAFF. CDR3 coding DNA: TGCGCCAGCAGCTTTTCCGGGACACGGAACACTGAAGCTTTCTTT.